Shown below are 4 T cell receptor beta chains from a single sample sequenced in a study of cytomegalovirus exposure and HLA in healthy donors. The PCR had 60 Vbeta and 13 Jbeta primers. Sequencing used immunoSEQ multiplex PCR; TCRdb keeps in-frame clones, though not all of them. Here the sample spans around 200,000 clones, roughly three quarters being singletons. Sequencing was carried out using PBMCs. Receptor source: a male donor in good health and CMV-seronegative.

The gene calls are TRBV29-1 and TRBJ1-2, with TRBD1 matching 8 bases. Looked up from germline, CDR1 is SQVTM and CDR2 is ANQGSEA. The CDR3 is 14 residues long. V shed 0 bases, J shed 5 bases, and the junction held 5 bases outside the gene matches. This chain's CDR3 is CSVEDRTGQYGYTF. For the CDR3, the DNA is TGCAGCGTTGAAGACCGGACAGGGCAGTATGGCTACACCTTC. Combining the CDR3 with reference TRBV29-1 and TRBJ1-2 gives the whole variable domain SAVISQKPSRDICQRGTSLTIQCQVDSQVTMMFWYRQQPGQSLTLIATANQGSEATYESGFVIDKFPISRPNLTFSTLTVSNMSPEDSSIYLCSVEDRTGQYGYTFGSGTRLTVV.

CDR3 coding DNA: TGTGCCAGCAGCTTGGACCTGGGACAGGGGAGATGGGAGCAGTACTTC. Protein sequence: CASSLDLGQGRWEQYF. This chain joins TRBV11-2 and TRBJ2-7; 10 bases agree with TRBD1. This CDR3 has 16 amino acids. CDR1 and CDR2 (germline): SGHAT, FQNNGV. With V trimmed by 3 bases and J by 7 bases, 12 bases remained unmatched.

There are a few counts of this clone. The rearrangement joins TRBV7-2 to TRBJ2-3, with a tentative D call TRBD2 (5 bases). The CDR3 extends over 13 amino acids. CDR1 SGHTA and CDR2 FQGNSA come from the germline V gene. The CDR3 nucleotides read TGTGCAACCAGCTTAGGGAGCGCAGATACGCAGTATTTT. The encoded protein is CATSLGSADTQYF.

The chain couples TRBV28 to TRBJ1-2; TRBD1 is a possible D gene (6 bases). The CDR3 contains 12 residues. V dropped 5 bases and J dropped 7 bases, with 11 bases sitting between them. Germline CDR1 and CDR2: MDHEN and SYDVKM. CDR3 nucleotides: TGTGCCAGCAGTATACAGGGATTTGGCTACACCTTC. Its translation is CASSIQGFGYTF.